The clone carrying this T cell receptor beta chain has a handful of counts. Its antigen is still unknown. Running of the v3.0 immunoSEQ assay took place at survey level. Data came from immunoSEQ multiplex PCR; TCRdb stores just in-frame clones and leaves some out. Found here are 20,000 to 25,000 clones, less than 80% of them singletons; the top ten hold more than 9%. This sample is drawn from a study of long-term antiretroviral therapy in people with HIV. Overall study results and limits: Sampling of blood ran from the mid-2000s to the late 2010s, and older ART regimens were possibly in use. Whereas controls had wider CDR3 length ranges, HIV repertoires had narrower ones.

CDR3 length: 11 residues. Germline V gene lookup returns CDR1 GTSNPN and CDR2 SVGIG (reference sequence). Deletions cut 5 bases from V and 7 bases from J, with 8 bases between. The receptor's source is a middle-aged woman with HIV. The sample in question was unsorted PBMCs, obtained 4.1 years after starting antiretroviral therapy. The V call is TRBV30, the J call TRBJ2-2; D ambiguous. CDR3 nucleotides: TGTGCCTGGCTCCTGTTCGGGGAGCTGTTTTTT. Translating gives CAWLLFGELFF.